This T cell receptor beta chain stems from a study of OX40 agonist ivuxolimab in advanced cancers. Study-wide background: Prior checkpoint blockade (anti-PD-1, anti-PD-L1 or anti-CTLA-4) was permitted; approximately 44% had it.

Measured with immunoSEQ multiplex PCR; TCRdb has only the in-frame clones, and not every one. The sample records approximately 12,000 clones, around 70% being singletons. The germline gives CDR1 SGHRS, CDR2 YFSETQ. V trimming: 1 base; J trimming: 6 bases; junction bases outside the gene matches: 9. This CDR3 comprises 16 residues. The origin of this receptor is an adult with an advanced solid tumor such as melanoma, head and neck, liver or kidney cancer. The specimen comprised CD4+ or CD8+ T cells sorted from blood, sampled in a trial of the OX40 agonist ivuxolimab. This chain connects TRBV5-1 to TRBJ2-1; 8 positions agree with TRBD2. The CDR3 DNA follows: TGCGCCAGCAGCTTGTTCGGGAGGGCCTCCGGCAATGAGCAGTTCTTC. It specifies CASSLFGRASGNEQFF.